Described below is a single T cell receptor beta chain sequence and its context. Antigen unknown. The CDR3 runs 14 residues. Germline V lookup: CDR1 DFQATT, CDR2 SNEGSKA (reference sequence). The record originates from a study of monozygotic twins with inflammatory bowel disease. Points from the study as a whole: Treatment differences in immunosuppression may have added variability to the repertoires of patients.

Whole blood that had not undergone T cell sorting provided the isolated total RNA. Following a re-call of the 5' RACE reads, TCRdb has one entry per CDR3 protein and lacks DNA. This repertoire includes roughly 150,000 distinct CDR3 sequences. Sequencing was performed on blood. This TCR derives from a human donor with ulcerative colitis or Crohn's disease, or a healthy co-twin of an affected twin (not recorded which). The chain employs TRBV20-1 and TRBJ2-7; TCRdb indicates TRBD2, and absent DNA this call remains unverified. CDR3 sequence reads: CSANAGTWDYEQYF.